The 7 T cell receptor beta chains in this list originate from one sample, sequenced in a study of cytomegalovirus exposure and HLA in healthy donors. With 60 Vbeta and 13 Jbeta primers, the PCR was carried out. TCRdb keeps only in-frame clones here, not all; method: immunoSEQ multiplex PCR. The profile shows under 100,000 clones, roughly 70% of them singletons. Source material: PBMCs. The receptors stem from a woman between 50 and 59 years old in good health and CMV-seropositive.

The DNA of the CDR3 is TGTGCCAGCAGTATCCGGGGACTAGCGGCGAATGAGCAGTTCTTC. Translating gives CASSIRGLAANEQFF. The gene calls are TRBV2 and TRBJ2-1; 11 bases match TRBD2. Trimming at V came to 5 bases and at J to 7 bases, leaving 7 bases not matched to a gene. This CDR3 spans 15 amino acids. Germline lookup yields CDR1 SNHLY and CDR2 FYNNEI.

CDR3 amino acids: CASSSSQGALGYTF. In DNA, the CDR3 is TGTGCCAGCAGTTCCTCACAGGGGGCGCTCGGCTACACCTTC. This chain connects TRBV7-2 to TRBJ1-2; 9 positions agree with TRBD1. Germline-derived CDR1 and CDR2 are SGHTA and FQGNSA. The CDR3 consists of 14 residues. Trimming at V came to 6 bases and at J to 8 bases, leaving 10 bases not matched to a gene. The whole variable domain, filled in from reference TRBV7-2 and TRBJ1-2, reads GAGVSQSPSNKVTEKGKDVELRCDPISGHTALYWYRQSLGQGLEFLIYFQGNSAPDKSGLPSDRFSAERTGGSVSTLTIQRTQQEDSAVYLCASSSSQGALGYTFGSGTRLTVV.

A word on this clone: It is unclear where the CDR3 begins or ends on the DNA, so no DNA is shown, and the CDR3 is as TCRdb lists it. The chain has TRBV7-6 and TRBJ2-7; TRBD2, the D gene given by the table, was not confirmed from the DNA. The CDR3 has 18 residues if both end residues are counted. Germline V CDR1 and CDR2: SGHVS, FNYEAQ. Here the CDR3 reads CASGLFGSGKFRSYEQYF.

The V and J genes are TRBV9 and TRBJ2-7; the match to TRBD1 covers 8 bases. The V gene end was trimmed by 2 bases and the J gene end by 2 bases; junction bases not matched to a gene: 3. Germline V lookup: CDR1 SGDLS, CDR2 YYNGEE. The CDR3 sequence is 14 residues long. The CDR3 nucleotides read TGTGCCAGCAGCGTCCGACAGGGGCCCTACGAGCAGTACTTC. Protein: CASSVRQGPYEQYF.

The rearrangement links TRBV5-1 to TRBJ1-1; D unclear. The V gene's germline CDR1 is SGHRS and CDR2 YFSETQ. The V and J ends lost 6 bases and 3 bases respectively, with 9 bases between them. This CDR3 is 12 amino acids long. CDR3 DNA sequence: TGCGCCAGCACGCTTGAGGACACTGAAGCTTTCTTT. Its translation: CASTLEDTEAFF.

This clone was counted a few times. Other DNA sequences in this sample translate to the same CDR3. The chain carries TRBV7-6 and TRBJ2-1, with 9 bases that match TRBD2. Germline assignment: CDR1 SGHVS and CDR2 FNYEAQ. This CDR3 is built from 19 residues. Trimming cost V 5 bases and J 0 bases; bases outside gene matches: 14. This chain's CDR3 is CASSPRPPGLAGSYNEQFF. DNA of the CDR3: TGTGCCAGCAGCCCCCGACCTCCGGGACTAGCTGGCTCCTACAATGAGCAGTTCTTC.

The chain couples TRBV5-5 to TRBJ2-5, with D tentatively TRBD1 (6 bases). The CDR3 is 13 amino acids. The V end lost 0 bases, the J end lost 3 bases, and 6 bases lay between the germline ends. Germline V gene lookup returns CDR1 SGHKS and CDR2 YYEKEE (reference sequence). CDR3 loop: CASSLGQEETQYF. For the CDR3, the DNA is TGTGCCAGCAGCTTGGGACAGGAAGAGACCCAGTACTTC.